Listed below are T cell receptor beta chains from one sample, sequenced in a study of breast tumors, draining lymph nodes, adjacent tissues. TCRdb re-called the multiplex PCR reads with MiXCR, one entry per CDR3 protein. The sample gives around 230,000 distinct CDR3 sequences, around 35% of which show up once; under 4.5% is in the top ten. Material: axillary lymph node tissue. The receptors stem from a female donor with breast cancer. Some clones in this sample may be carry-over from other donors' samples. Both conserved end residues are part of each CDR3. D genes are given only for firm matches. Expanded clones are given a class, and other clones once, few, many or no size at all.

D gene: TRBD1; V gene: TRBV6-5; clone size: NA; J gene: TRBJ2-7; CDR3 protein: CASSSGQGVNEQYF; CDR3 DNA: TGTGCCAGCAGTTCCGGACAGGGAGTCAACGAGCAGTACTTC
D gene: NA; V gene: TRBV29-1; clone size: NA; J gene: TRBJ1-4; CDR3 protein: CSVREGDEKLFF; CDR3 DNA: TGCAGCGTAAGGGAGGGGGATGAAAAACTGTTTTTT
D gene: TRBD1; V gene: TRBV28; clone size: once; J gene: TRBJ1-5; CDR3 protein: CASRAGTGNQPQHF; CDR3 DNA: TGTGCCAGTCGAGCTGGGACAGGGAATCAGCCCCAGCATTTT
D gene: TRBD1; V gene: TRBV29-1; clone size: many; J gene: TRBJ2-3; CDR3 protein: CSVDPGQGIDTQYF; CDR3 DNA: TGCAGCGTTGACCCGGGACAGGGGATAGATACGCAGTATTTT
D gene: NA; V gene: TRBV3-1; clone size: few; J gene: TRBJ2-2; CDR3 protein: CASSQDFRRNTGELFF; CDR3 DNA: TGTGCCAGCAGCCAAGATTTCAGGAGAAACACCGGGGAGCTGTTTTTT
D gene: TRBD1; V gene: TRBV29-1; clone size: many; J gene: TRBJ2-7; CDR3 protein: CSVVGTGVYEQYF; CDR3 DNA: TGCAGCGTTGTTGGGACAGGAGTCTACGAGCAGTACTTC
D gene: NA; V gene: TRBV20-1; clone size: NA; J gene: TRBJ2-3; CDR3 protein: CSARDDEGGGDTQYF; CDR3 DNA: TGCAGTGCTAGAGATGACGAGGGGGGAGGGGATACGCAGTATTTT
D gene: NA; V gene: TRBV3-1; clone size: NA; J gene: TRBJ1-2; CDR3 protein: CASSQASMGQGMENYGYTF; CDR3 DNA: TGTGCCAGCAGCCAGGCCAGTATGGGGCAGGGAATGGAAAACTATGGCTACACCTTC
D gene: TRBD1; V gene: TRBV9; clone size: NA; J gene: TRBJ1-2; CDR3 protein: CASSVETGYGYTF; CDR3 DNA: TGTGCCAGCAGCGTTGAGACAGGGTATGGCTACACCTTC
D gene: NA; V gene: TRBV10-3; clone size: NA; J gene: TRBJ2-1; CDR3 protein: CASSLQRANEQFF; CDR3 DNA: TGTGCCAGCAGCCTTCAGCGGGCCAATGAGCAGTTCTTC
D gene: NA; V gene: TRBV6-4; clone size: many; J gene: TRBJ2-5; CDR3 protein: CASKKPPQETQYF; CDR3 DNA: TGTGCCAGCAAGAAACCCCCACAAGAGACCCAGTACTTC
D gene: NA; V gene: TRBV19; clone size: many; J gene: TRBJ2-2; CDR3 protein: CASSMMGAGELFF; CDR3 DNA: TGTGCCAGTAGTATGATGGGGGCCGGGGAGCTGTTTTTT
D gene: TRBD2; V gene: TRBV15; clone size: NA; J gene: TRBJ2-3; CDR3 protein: CATSSQDGLAGGIDTQYF; CDR3 DNA: TGTGCCACCAGCAGCCAAGACGGACTAGCGGGAGGGATAGATACGCAGTATTTT